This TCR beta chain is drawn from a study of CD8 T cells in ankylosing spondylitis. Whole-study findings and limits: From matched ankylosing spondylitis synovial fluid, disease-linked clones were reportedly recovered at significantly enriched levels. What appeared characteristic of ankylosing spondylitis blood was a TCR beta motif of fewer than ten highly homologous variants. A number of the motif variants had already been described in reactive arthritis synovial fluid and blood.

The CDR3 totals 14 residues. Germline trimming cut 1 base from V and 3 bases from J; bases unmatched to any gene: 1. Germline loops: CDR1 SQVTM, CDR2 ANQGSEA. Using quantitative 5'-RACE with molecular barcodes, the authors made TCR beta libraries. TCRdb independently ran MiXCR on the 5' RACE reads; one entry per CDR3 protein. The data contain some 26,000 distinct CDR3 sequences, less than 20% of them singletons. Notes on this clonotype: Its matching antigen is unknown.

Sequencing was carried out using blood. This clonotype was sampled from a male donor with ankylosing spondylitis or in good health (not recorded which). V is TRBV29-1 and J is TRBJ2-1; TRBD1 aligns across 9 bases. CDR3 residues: CSVEGQGDYNEQFF. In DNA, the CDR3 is TGCAGCGTTGAAGGACAGGGGGACTACAATGAGCAGTTCTTC.